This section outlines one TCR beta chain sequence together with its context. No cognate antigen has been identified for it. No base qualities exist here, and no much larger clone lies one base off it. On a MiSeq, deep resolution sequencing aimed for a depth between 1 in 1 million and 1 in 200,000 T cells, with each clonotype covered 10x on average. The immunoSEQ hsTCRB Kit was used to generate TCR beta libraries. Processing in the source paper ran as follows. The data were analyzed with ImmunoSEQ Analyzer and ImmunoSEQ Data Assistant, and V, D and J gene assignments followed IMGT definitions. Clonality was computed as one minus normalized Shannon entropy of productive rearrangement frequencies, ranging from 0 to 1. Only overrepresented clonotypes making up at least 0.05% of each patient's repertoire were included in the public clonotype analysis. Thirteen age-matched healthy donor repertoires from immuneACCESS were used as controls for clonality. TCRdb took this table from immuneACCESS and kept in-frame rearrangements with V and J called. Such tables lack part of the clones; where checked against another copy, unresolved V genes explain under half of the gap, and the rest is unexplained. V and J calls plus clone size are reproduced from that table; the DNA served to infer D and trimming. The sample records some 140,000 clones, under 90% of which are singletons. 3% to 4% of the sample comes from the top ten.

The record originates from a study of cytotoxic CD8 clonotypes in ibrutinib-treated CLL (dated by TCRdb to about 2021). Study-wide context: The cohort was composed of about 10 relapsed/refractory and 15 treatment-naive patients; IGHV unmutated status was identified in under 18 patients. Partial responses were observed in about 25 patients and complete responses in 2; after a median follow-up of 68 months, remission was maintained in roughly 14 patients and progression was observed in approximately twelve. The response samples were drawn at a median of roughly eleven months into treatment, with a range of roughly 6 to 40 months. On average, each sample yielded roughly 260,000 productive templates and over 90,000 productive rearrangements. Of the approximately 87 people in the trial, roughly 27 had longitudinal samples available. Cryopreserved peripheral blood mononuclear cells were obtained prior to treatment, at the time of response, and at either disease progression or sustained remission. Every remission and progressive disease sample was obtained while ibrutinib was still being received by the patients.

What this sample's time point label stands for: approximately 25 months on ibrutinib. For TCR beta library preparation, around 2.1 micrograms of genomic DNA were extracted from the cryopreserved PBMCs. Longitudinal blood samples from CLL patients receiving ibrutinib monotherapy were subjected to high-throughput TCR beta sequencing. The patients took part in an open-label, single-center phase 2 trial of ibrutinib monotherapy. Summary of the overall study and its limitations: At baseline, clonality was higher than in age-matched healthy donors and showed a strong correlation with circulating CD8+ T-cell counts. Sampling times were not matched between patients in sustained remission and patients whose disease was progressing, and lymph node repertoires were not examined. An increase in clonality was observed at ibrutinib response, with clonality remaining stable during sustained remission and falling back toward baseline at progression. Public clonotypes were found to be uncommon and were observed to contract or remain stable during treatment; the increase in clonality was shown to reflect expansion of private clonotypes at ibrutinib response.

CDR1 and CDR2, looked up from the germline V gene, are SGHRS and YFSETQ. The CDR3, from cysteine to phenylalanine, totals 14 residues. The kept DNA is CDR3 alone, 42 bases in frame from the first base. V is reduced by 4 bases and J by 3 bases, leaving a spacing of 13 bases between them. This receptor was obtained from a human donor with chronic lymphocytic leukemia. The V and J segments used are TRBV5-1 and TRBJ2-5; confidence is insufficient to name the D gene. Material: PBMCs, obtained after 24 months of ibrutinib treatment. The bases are TGCGCCAGCAGCCCGGTGGGGTCCGAAGAGACCCAGTACTTC. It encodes CASSPVGSEETQYF. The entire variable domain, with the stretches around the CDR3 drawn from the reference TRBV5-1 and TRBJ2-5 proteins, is KAGVTQTPRYLIKTRGQQVTLSCSPISGHRSVSWYQQTPGQGLQFLFEYFSETQRNKGNFPGRFSGRQFSNSRSEMNVSTLELGDSALYLCASSPVGSEETQYFGPGTRLLVL.